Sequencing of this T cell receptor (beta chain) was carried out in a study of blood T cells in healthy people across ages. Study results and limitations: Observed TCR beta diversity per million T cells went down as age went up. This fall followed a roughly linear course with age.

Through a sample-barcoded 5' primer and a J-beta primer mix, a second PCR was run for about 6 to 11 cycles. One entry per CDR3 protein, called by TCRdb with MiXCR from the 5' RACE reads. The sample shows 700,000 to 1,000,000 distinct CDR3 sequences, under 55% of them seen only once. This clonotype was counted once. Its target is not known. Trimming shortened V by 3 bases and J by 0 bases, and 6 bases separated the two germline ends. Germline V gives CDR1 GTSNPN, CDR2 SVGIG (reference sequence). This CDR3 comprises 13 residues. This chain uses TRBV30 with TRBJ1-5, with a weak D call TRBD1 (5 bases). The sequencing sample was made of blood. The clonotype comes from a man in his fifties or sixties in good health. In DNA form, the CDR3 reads TGTGCCTGGAGCGGGGGTAGCAATCAGCCCCAGCATTTT. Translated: CAWSGGSNQPQHF.